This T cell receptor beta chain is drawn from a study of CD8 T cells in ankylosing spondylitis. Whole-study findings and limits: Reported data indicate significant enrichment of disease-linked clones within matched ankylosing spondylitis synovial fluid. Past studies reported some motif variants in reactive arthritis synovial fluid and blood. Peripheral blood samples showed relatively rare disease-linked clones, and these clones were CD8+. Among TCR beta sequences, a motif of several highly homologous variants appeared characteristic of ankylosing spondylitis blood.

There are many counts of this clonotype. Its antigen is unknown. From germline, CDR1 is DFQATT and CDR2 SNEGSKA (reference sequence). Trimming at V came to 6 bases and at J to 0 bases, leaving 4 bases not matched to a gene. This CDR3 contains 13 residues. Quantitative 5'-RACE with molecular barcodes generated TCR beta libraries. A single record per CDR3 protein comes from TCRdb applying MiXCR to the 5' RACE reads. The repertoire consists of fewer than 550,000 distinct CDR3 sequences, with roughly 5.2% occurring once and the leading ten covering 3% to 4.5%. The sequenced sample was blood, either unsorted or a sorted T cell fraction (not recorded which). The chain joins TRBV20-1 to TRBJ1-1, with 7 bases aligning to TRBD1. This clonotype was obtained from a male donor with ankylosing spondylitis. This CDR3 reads CSAWDSMNTEAFF. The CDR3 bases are TGCAGTGCGTGGGACAGTATGAACACTGAAGCTTTCTTT.